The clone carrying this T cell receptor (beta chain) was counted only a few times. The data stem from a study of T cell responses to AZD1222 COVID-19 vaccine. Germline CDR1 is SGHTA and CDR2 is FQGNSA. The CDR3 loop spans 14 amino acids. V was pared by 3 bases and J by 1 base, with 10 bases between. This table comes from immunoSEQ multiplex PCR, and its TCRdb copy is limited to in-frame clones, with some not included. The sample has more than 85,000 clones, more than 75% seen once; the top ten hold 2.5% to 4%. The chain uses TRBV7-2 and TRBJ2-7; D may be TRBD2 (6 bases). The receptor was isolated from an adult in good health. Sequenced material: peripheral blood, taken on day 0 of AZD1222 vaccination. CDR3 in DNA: TGTGCCAGCAGCTTTGTGGACTATTCCTACGAGCAGTACTTC. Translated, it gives CASSFVDYSYEQYF.